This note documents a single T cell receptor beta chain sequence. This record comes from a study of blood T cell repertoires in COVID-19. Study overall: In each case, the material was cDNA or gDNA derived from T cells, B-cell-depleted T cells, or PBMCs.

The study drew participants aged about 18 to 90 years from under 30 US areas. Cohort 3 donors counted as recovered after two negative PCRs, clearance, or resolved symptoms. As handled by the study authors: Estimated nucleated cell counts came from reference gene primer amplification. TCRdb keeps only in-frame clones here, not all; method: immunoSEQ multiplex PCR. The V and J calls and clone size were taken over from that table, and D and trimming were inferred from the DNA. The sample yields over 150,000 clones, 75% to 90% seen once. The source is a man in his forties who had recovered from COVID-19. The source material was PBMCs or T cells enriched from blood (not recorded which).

CDR3 nucleotides: TGTGCCACCAGTGTCTTTGGGGAGCTGTTTTTT. This gives the protein CATSVFGELFF. The chain combines TRBV24-1 with TRBJ2-2; no clear D gene. This CDR3 comprises 11 residues. Germline-derived CDR1 and CDR2 are KGHDR and SFDVKD. Trimming shortened V by 5 bases and J by 8 bases, and 5 bases separated the two germline ends.